Sequencing of this T cell receptor beta chain was carried out in a study of T cell responses to AZD1222 COVID-19 vaccine. Broader study findings: Repertoire samples came only from after the peak T cell response. Only a handful of AZD1222 recipients were seropositive at baseline.

This clone was recorded a few times. The antigen remains unidentified. The table came from immunoSEQ multiplex PCR; TCRdb's copy has only in-frame clones and leaves some out. In the table there are about 140,000 clones, just over 90% of which are singletons. Per the germline V gene, CDR1 is SEHNR and CDR2 is FQNEAQ (reference sequence). V shed 2 bases and J shed 5 bases, with 18 bases lying between them. CDR3 length equals 17 residues. This sequence originates from an adult in good health. Sequenced material: peripheral blood, taken on day 0 of MenACWY control vaccination. This chain uses TRBV7-9 with TRBJ1-4; tentatively, D is TRBD1 (5 bases). Here the CDR3 DNA reads TGTGCCAGCAGCTTAAACGCGGGGGGTCCTATCAATGAAAAACTGTTTTTT. Protein: CASSLNAGGPINEKLFF.